These 28 T cell receptor beta chains originate from one sample sequenced in a study of T cells in localized non-small cell lung cancer. TCRdb's copy holds only in-frame clones and misses some; the assay was immunoSEQ multiplex PCR. The profile covers around 20,000 clones, with about 86% appearing a single time and roughly 1.1% taken by the ten largest. The input for sequencing was peripheral blood, taken before any cancer treatment. Every receptor here comes from a woman aged 35 to 70 with stage I lung adenocarcinoma.

V gene TRBV7-2 combines with J gene TRBJ2-4; no clear D. CDR3 length: 15 amino acids. The ends were cut back, 0 bases at V and 0 bases at J, with 6 bases in the middle. Germline-derived CDR1 and CDR2 are SGHTA and FQGNSA. The CDR3 is CASSLAGIAKNIQYF. The CDR3 DNA follows: TGTGCCAGCAGCTTAGCGGGGATAGCCAAAAACATTCAGTACTTC.

CDR3 in DNA: TGTGCCAGTAGTATAGGCAGGGGGCATCAGGGGCCCCAGCATTTT. Translated: CASSIGRGHQGPQHF. The chain joins TRBV19 to TRBJ1-5, with 8 bases identical to TRBD1. CDR3 length equals 15 residues. V lost 1 base and J lost 9; bases outside the gene matches: 8. The germline CDR1 and CDR2 sequences are LNHDA and SQIVND (reference sequence).

The chain couples TRBV9 to TRBJ2-2, with D perhaps being TRBD1 or TRBD2 (5 bases each). Germline V lookup: CDR1 SGDLS, CDR2 YYNGEE. Trimming removed 1 base at V and 0 bases at J, with 7 bases between. This CDR3 contains 15 residues. CDR3 sequence reads: CASSVTGPNTGELFF. DNA of the CDR3: TGTGCCAGCAGCGTAACGGGACCGAACACCGGGGAGCTGTTTTTT.

Worth noting for this clone: An end of the junction differs from the germline gene, which may be a read error. The rearrangement links TRBV7-2 to TRBJ2-3; TRBD2 matches at 12 bases. The CDR3 runs 13 residues. Germline-derived CDR1 and CDR2 are SGHTA and FQGNSA. The CDR3 DNA reads as TGTGCCAGCAGCCTAGCGGGGGGGCGTACGCAGTATTTT. This sequence encodes CASSLAGGRTQYF. Drawing the rest from reference TRBV7-2 and TRBJ2-3, the complete variable domain is GAGVSQSPSNKVTEKGKDVELRCDPISGHTALYWYRQSLGQGLEFLIYFQGNSAPDKSGLPSDRFSAERTGGSVSTLTIQRTQQEDSAVYLCASSLAGGRTQYFGPGTRLTVL.

The V and J genes are TRBV7-9 and TRBJ2-7; D is unresolved. Per the germline V gene, CDR1 is SEHNR and CDR2 is FQNEAQ (reference sequence). The V and J ends lost 2 bases and 5 bases respectively, with 7 bases between them. This CDR3 region has 12 residues. CDR3 amino acids: CASSLNSHEQYF. The DNA for the CDR3 is TGTGCCAGCAGCTTAAATTCCCACGAGCAGTACTTC.

This chain connects TRBV4-3 to TRBJ2-3; D is unclear. CDR1 and CDR2 from the germline V gene are LGHNA and YSLEER. The CDR3 has 13 amino acids. Trimming pared 4 bases from V and 7 bases from J, leaving 12 bases between. The CDR3 DNA sequence: TGCGCCAGCAGCCCCTCCGACGAAAATACGCAGTATTTT. This translates into CASSPSDENTQYF.

The chain joins TRBV6-5 to TRBJ2-7; D uncertain. CDR1 is MNHEY and CDR2 is SVGAGI in the germline V gene. The CDR3 runs to 13 residues. V was trimmed by 0 bases and J by 9 bases, leaving 12 bases between them. Here the CDR3 reads CASSYSQSRTQYF. CDR3 in DNA: TGTGCCAGCAGTTACTCACAGAGTCGGACGCAGTACTTC.

A single count supports this clone. This chain uses TRBV6-6 with TRBJ2-7; no clear D gene. Trimming removed 2 bases from V and 9 bases from J, with 14 bases in between. CDR3 length: 13 amino acids. Germline V lookup: CDR1 MNHNY, CDR2 SVGAGI (reference sequence). CDR3 sequence: CASSYRVDTLQYF. In nucleotides, the CDR3 is TGTGCCAGCAGTTACCGCGTAGACACTCTGCAGTACTTC.

The CDR3 protein is CASSLESGRVYEQYF. CDR3 sequence (DNA): TGTGCCAGCAGCTTAGAAAGTGGCAGGGTCTACGAGCAGTACTTC. The V and J genes are TRBV11-2 and TRBJ2-7, with D possibly TRBD1 on 5 matching bases. V lost 0 bases to trimming and J lost 3 bases, with 12 bases between them. Per the germline V gene, CDR1 is SGHAT and CDR2 is FQNNGV. The CDR3 loop spans 15 amino acids.

This clone showed up just once. This chain uses TRBV5-5 with TRBJ2-5; 9 bases match TRBD1. The CDR3 totals 16 residues. Germline V gene sequence: CDR1 SGHKS, CDR2 YYEKEE (reference sequence). V shed 4 bases, J shed 1 base, and the junction held 8 bases outside the gene matches. The CDR3 protein is CASSHSYRGLQETQYF. CDR3 nucleotide sequence: TGTGCCAGCAGCCATAGCTACAGGGGGCTCCAAGAGACCCAGTACTTC.

The J gene is TRBJ1-2, the V gene TRBV4-3; TRBD1 matches at 7 bases. Germline trimming cut 0 bases from V and 7 bases from J; bases unmatched to any gene: 8. The CDR3 sequence is 15 residues long. Germline values: CDR1 LGHNA, CDR2 YSLEER. CDR3 coding DNA: TGCGCCAGCAGCCAAGATCGGGGACAGATTGGTGGCTACACCTTC. Amino acids: CASSQDRGQIGGYTF.

J is TRBJ1-3 and V is TRBV4-1; possible D gene TRBD1, 5 bases. The CDR3 is made up of 17 amino acids. Trimming removed 3 bases from V and 0 bases from J, with 15 bases in between. The germline V gene encodes CDR1 MGHRA and CDR2 YSYEKL. CDR3: CASSHPTGYYSGNTIYF. In DNA, the CDR3 is TGCGCCAGCAGCCATCCCACAGGCTACTACTCTGGAAACACCATATATTTT.

The V gene is TRBV11-2, the J gene TRBJ1-1; no reliable D call. Trimming removed 0 bases at V and 2 bases at J, with 4 bases between. Looked up from germline, CDR1 is SGHAT and CDR2 is FQNNGV. The CDR3 length is 13 residues. The CDR3: CASSLDINTEAFF. The CDR3 bases are TGTGCCAGCAGCTTAGACATTAACACTGAAGCTTTCTTT.

This chain joins TRBV7-2 and TRBJ1-5; D unclear. Germline V gives CDR1 SGHTA, CDR2 FQGNSA. V lost 5 bases and J 0 bases, leaving 11 bases between the germline ends. There are 15 residues in the CDR3. The CDR3 protein is CASSQKANSNQPQHF. The CDR3, as DNA: TGTGCCAGCAGCCAAAAGGCGAATAGCAATCAGCCCCAGCATTTT.

V gene TRBV7-8 combines with J gene TRBJ2-3; perhaps D is TRBD1 or TRBD2 (5 bases each). Germline V gene data show CDR1 as SGHVS and CDR2 as FQNEAQ. The V end was cut by 1 base, the J end by 6 bases, with 14 bases between. The CDR3 consists of 15 residues. This CDR3 reads CASSLVTGTGDTQYF. The DNA for the CDR3 is TGTGCCAGCAGCTTAGTCACCGGGACGGGCGATACGCAGTATTTT.

This rearrangement joins TRBV30 to TRBJ1-5; D gene ambiguous. The CDR3 runs 14 residues. Looked up from germline, CDR1 is GTSNPN and CDR2 is SVGIG (reference sequence). Between the trimmed V and J ends, which lost 0 bases and 1 base, there was a span of 7 bases. The CDR3 coding sequence is TGTGCCTGGAGTGTTGCGGCGAGCAATCAGCCCCAGCATTTT. Translated: CAWSVAASNQPQHF.

The chain carries TRBV19 and TRBJ2-7; D possibly matches TRBD1 or TRBD2 (5 bases each). Looked up from germline, CDR1 is LNHDA and CDR2 is SQIVND (reference sequence). Trimming took 3 bases from V and 2 from J, leaving 14 bases between them. There are 15 residues in the CDR3. CDR3 amino acids: CASSITAGATYEQYF. CDR3 in DNA: TGTGCCAGTAGTATTACAGCCGGGGCGACCTACGAGCAGTACTTC.

V gene TRBV7-9 combines with J gene TRBJ2-7; weak D call: TRBD1 (6 bases). The CDR3 covers 15 residues. The germline V gene has CDR1 SEHNR and CDR2 FQNEAQ (reference sequence). Trimming pared 5 bases from V and 4 bases from J, leaving 18 bases between. The chain's CDR3 is CASSPRTAGAYEQYF. The CDR3 DNA reads TGTGCCAGCAGCCCAAGGACCGCAGGGGCATACGAGCAGTACTTC.

The chain is built from TRBV6-1 and TRBJ2-7; weak D call: TRBD2 (5 bases). V shed 7 bases and J shed 7 bases, with 11 bases lying between them. Germline V lookup: CDR1 MNHNS, CDR2 SASEGT. The CDR3 runs to 11 residues. CDR3 DNA: TGTGCCAGCACCCGACGGGGTGAGCAGTACTTC. It yields the protein CASTRRGEQYF.

The genes are TRBV13 and TRBJ2-1; 10 nucleotides align to TRBD2. The V gene's germline CDR1 is PRHDT and CDR2 FYEKMQ (reference sequence). V was pared by 4 bases and J by 7 bases, with 10 bases of the junction left unmatched. There are 16 residues in the CDR3. DNA for the CDR3: TGTGCCAGCAGCTCATTGGGACTAGCGACCGGGAATGAGCAGTTCTTC. Amino acid sequence: CASSSLGLATGNEQFF.

The chain employs TRBV4-3 and TRBJ2-5; D remains unclear. The V gene lost 1 base and the J gene lost 4 bases, with 10 bases spanning the gap. The CDR3 sequence is 14 residues long. CDR1 LGHNA and CDR2 YSLEER come from the germline V gene. The CDR3 spells CASSQVLRSETQYF. CDR3 in DNA: TGCGCCAGCAGCCAAGTATTACGTTCAGAGACCCAGTACTTC.

The CDR3: CASSPLPGLQETQYF. The CDR3 nucleotides are TGTGCCAGCAGCCCCCTTCCGGGACTTCAAGAGACCCAGTACTTC. V usage is TRBV7-3 and J usage is TRBJ2-5, with D maybe TRBD2 (6 bases). V dropped 5 bases and J dropped 2 bases, with 15 bases sitting between them. The germline gives CDR1 SGHTA, CDR2 FQGTGA. The CDR3 loop spans 15 amino acids.

V is TRBV30 and J is TRBJ1-2; D gene ambiguous. The germline V and J ends were trimmed by 2 bases and 2 bases, with 9 bases remaining between them. Germline V gene lookup returns CDR1 GTSNPN and CDR2 SVGIG (reference sequence). This CDR3 region has 13 residues. The CDR3 DNA reads as TGTGCCTGGAGTCAGAGGGCCAACTATGGCTACACCTTC. It translates to CAWSQRANYGYTF.

V is TRBV2 and J is TRBJ1-2; no reliable D call. V lost 1 base and J 4 bases, leaving 1 base between the germline ends. The CDR3 is 11 amino acids. CDR1 and CDR2 from the germline V gene are SNHLY and FYNNEI. The DNA for the CDR3 is TGTGCCAGCAGTGAAGGCTATGGCTACACCTTC. Translating gives CASSEGYGYTF.

This clone has a single count. This chain links TRBV4-1 with TRBJ1-6; D might be TRBD1 (5 bases). The V end was cut by 5 bases, the J end by 7 bases, with 18 bases between. Germline lookup yields CDR1 MGHRA and CDR2 YSYEKL. The CDR3 contains 16 residues. The CDR3 coding sequence is TGCGCCAGCAGCTTAAGTACGGCAGGGAGGAATTCACCCCTCCACTTT. Protein sequence: CASSLSTAGRNSPLHF.

The rearrangement uses TRBV7-6 and TRBJ2-7, with a tentative D call TRBD1 (6 bases). This CDR3 has 16 amino acids. The germline CDR1 and CDR2 sequences are SGHVS and FNYEAQ. V lost 2 bases and J lost 2, with 16 bases in between. CDR3 amino acids: CASSLTLRTAAYEQYF. The CDR3 bases are TGTGCCAGCAGCTTAACCCTCCGGACAGCCGCCTACGAGCAGTACTTC.

The V and J genes are TRBV7-8 and TRBJ2-1, with no clear D. Trimming shortened V by 5 bases and J by 9 bases, and 26 bases separated the two germline ends. This CDR3 region has 17 residues. Germline CDR1 SGHVS, CDR2 FQNEAQ. CDR3 protein: CASSPLSFVGVTVEQFF. As DNA, the CDR3 is TGTGCCAGCAGCCCATTGAGTTTTGTCGGCGTAACTGTTGAGCAGTTCTTC. The whole variable domain, filled in from reference TRBV7-8 and TRBJ2-1, reads GAGVSQSPRYKVAKRGQDVALRCDPISGHVSLFWYQQALGQGPEFLTYFQNEAQLDKSGLPSDRFFAERPEGSVSTLKIQRTQQEDSAVYLCASSPLSFVGVTVEQFFGPGTRLTVL.

The genes are TRBV4-3 and TRBJ2-2, with D unresolved. Trimming shortened V by 0 bases and J by 5 bases, and 7 bases separated the two germline ends. CDR1 is LGHNA, CDR2 YSLEER, per germline. This CDR3 is built from 14 residues. CDR3: CASSQELGTGELFF. CDR3 bases: TGCGCCAGCAGCCAAGAGTTGGGAACCGGGGAGCTGTTTTTT.